This entry features one T cell receptor (beta chain) sequence. The target antigen is unknown. The data are from a study of shared clonotypes between healthy human individuals. Study results and limitations: Memory subsets had estimated richness that was generally smaller than that of naive subsets. Lower generation probabilities were found for non-shared clonotypes than for those shared by all four donors.

Assay used: immunoSEQ multiplex PCR; TCRdb lists only in-frame clones, some missing. Of about 1,800,000 clones in the sample, about 95% are singletons; the top ten hold approximately 1%. CD45RO-negative, CCR7-positively selected cells formed the naive CD8 fraction, excluding terminally differentiated effector memory CD45RA+ cells. The clonotype comes from a man aged 18 to 29 in good health. Sequencing was carried out using naive CD8+ T cells sorted from blood.

This CDR3 reads CASSPTGPDTQYF. In nucleotides, the CDR3 is TGTGCCAGCAGTCCAACAGGGCCAGATACGCAGTATTTT. The gene calls are TRBV28 and TRBJ2-3; the D gene is possibly TRBD1 (6 bases). V was pared by 5 bases and J by 4 bases, with 10 bases between. CDR1 is MDHEN, CDR2 SYDVKM, per germline. The CDR3 loop spans 13 amino acids. The whole variable domain, filled in from reference TRBV28 and TRBJ2-3, reads DVKVTQSSRYLVKRTGEKVFLECVQDMDHENMFWYRQDPGLGLRLIYFSYDVKMKEKGDIPEGYSVSREKKERFSLILESASTNQTSMYLCASSPTGPDTQYFGPGTRLTVL.